The T cell receptor beta chain under discussion was sequenced for a study of T cell responses to AZD1222 COVID-19 vaccine. Overall study context: Pooling was applied to second doses at about 4 or about 12 weeks. Study-level points and caveats: Only 5 or 6 people who got AZD1222 tested seropositive at baseline.

Remarks on this clone: Its antigen is not known.

With 5 bases removed from V and 0 bases from J, the gap between germline ends came to 10 bases. CDR3 size: 14 residues. Germline CDR1 SEHNR, CDR2 FQNEAQ (reference sequence). Measured with immunoSEQ multiplex PCR; TCRdb has only the in-frame clones, and not every one. The sample holds approximately 180,000 clones, roughly 88% seen once. Sequenced material: peripheral blood, taken on day 0 of AZD1222 vaccination. V and J are TRBV7-9 and TRBJ1-2; D perhaps matches TRBD1 (5 bases). The receptor's source is an adult in good health. The CDR3 region is CASSEGRPNYGYTF. CDR3 coding DNA: TGTGCCAGCAGCGAGGGGCGCCCTAACTATGGCTACACCTTC.